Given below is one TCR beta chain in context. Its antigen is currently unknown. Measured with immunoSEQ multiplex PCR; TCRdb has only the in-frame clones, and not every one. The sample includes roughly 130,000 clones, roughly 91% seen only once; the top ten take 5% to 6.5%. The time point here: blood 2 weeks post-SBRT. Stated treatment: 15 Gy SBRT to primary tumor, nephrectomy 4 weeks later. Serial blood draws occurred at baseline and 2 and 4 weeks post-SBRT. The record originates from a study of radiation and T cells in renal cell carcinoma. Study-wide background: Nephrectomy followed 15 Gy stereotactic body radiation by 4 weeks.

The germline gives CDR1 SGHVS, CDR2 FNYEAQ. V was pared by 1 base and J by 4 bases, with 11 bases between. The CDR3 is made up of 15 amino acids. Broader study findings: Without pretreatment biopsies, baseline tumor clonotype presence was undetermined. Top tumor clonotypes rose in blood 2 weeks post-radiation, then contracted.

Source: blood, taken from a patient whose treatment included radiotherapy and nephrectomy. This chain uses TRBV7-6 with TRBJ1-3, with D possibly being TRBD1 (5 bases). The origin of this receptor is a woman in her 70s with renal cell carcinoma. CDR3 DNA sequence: TGTGCCAGCAGCTTAGTAGCAGGGTTAGGAAACACCATATATTTT. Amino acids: CASSLVAGLGNTIYF.